The rows below give T cell receptor beta chains drawn from one sample of a study of regulatory T cells in long-lasting Graves disease. TCRdb reprocessed the multiplex PCR reads via MiXCR and lists one record per CDR3 protein. This table holds 560,000 or so distinct CDR3 sequences, more than 15% found once. The same specimen was also included in a second study, on T cells in Graves' hyperthyroidism and ophthalmopathy.

The sequencing used peripheral blood mononuclear cells (PBMCs), collected at new diagnosis, from a patient treated with antithyroid drugs. These receptors were obtained from a man aged 18 to 35 with Graves disease. Both conserved end residues are part of each CDR3. D genes are given only for firm matches. Clone size, where shown, is once, few, many, or a class for clones that have expanded.

d_gene,j_gene,v_gene,abundance,CDR3aa,CDR3nt
TRBD1,TRBJ2-1,TRBV24-1,few,CATSAGTGAYNEQFF,TGTGCCACCAGCGCCGGGACAGGGGCTTACAATGAGCAGTTCTTC
NA,TRBJ2-7,TRBV2,many,CASSEIRQGKYEQYF,TGTGCCAGCAGTGAAATCAGGCAGGGGAAATACGAGCAGTACTTC
NA,TRBJ2-3,TRBV7-9,many,CASSSPITAEAQYF,TGTGCCAGCAGCTCCCCTATTACGGCGGAGGCGCAGTATTTT
TRBD1,TRBJ2-1,TRBV6-2/TRBV6-3,many,CASSYSNPGTGPYNWQFF,TGTGCCAGCAGTTACTCGAACCCCGGGACAGGTCCTTACAATTGGCAGTTCTTC
NA,TRBJ1-5,TRBV6-1,NA,CASSPAGEGYNQPQHF,TGTGCCAGCTCACCGGCGGGGGAGGGTTACAATCAGCCCCAGCATTTT
TRBD1,TRBJ1-2,TRBV30,NA,CAWSVSDRDPGYTF,TGTGCCTGGAGTGTATCCGACAGGGACCCTGGCTACACCTTC
NA,TRBJ2-1,TRBV9,few,CASSVAAVAYNEQFF,TGTGCCAGCAGCGTAGCTGCGGTCGCCTACAATGAGCAGTTCTTC
NA,TRBJ1-5,TRBV2,many,CASTAFASNQPQHF,TGTGCCAGCACCGCTTTTGCCAGCAATCAGCCCCAGCATTTT
TRBD1,TRBJ1-2,TRBV19,few,CASDRGNYGYTF,TGTGCCAGCGACAGGGGGAACTATGGCTACACCTTC
NA,TRBJ2-7,TRBV7-9,few,CASSLGPPYEQYF,TGTGCCAGCAGCTTGGGGCCCCCCTACGAGCAGTACTTC
NA,TRBJ2-7,TRBV7-9,few,CASSDGPPKVEGQYF,TGTGCCAGCAGCGACGGGCCCCCTAAGGTAGAAGGGCAGTACTTC
TRBD1,TRBJ2-1,TRBV9,once,CASSEGTGVYNEQFF,TGTGCCAGCAGCGAGGGAACAGGGGTCTACAATGAGCAGTTCTTC
TRBD1,TRBJ2-1,TRBV7-2,few,CASSQDPGTGKYNEQFF,TGTGCCAGCAGCCAGGACCCCGGGACAGGGAAATACAATGAGCAGTTCTTC
NA,TRBJ2-5,TRBV7-2,NA,CASSYYETQYF,TGTGCCAGCAGTTACTACGAGACCCAGTACTTC
NA,TRBJ2-2,TRBV29-1,NA,CSVLLGPPGYTGELFF,TGCAGCGTGCTTTTAGGCCCCCCGGGGTACACCGGGGAGCTGTTTTTT
TRBD1,TRBJ2-7,TRBV20-1,NA,CSARDGGQGDDEQYF,TGCAGTGCTAGAGATGGCGGACAGGGGGACGACGAGCAGTACTTC
NA,TRBJ2-7,TRBV20-1,NA,CSARDSSFEQYF,TGCAGTGCTAGAGATTCCAGTTTCGAGCAGTACTTC
NA,TRBJ1-2,TRBV7-2,once,CASSLAPGGTYGYTF,TGTGCCAGCAGCTTAGCGCCGGGGGGGACCTATGGCTACACCTTC
TRBD1,TRBJ1-2,TRBV11-2,many,CASSLSSEGQGTGYTF,TGTGCCAGCAGCTTATCCTCCGAGGGACAGGGGACTGGCTACACCTTC
TRBD2,TRBJ2-1,TRBV12-3/TRBV12-4,many,CASTKLAGGQGEQFF,TGTGCCAGCACCAAACTAGCGGGAGGGCAGGGGGAGCAGTTCTTC
NA,TRBJ1-5,TRBV25-1,NA,CASSSGGAQPQHF,TGTGCCAGCAGTTCTGGCGGGGCTCAGCCCCAGCATTTT
NA,TRBJ2-5,TRBV19,few,CASSIGADLGETQYF,TGTGCCAGTAGTATAGGGGCGGACCTGGGGGAGACCCAGTACTTC
NA,TRBJ1-5,TRBV6-1,NA,CASSEPPTVYDNQPQHF,TGTGCCAGCAGTGAACCTCCGACGGTTTACGACAATCAGCCCCAGCATTTT
NA,TRBJ2-2,TRBV11-2,many,CASSLEEGNTGELFF,TGTGCCAGCAGCTTAGAGGAGGGGAACACCGGGGAGCTGTTTTTT
NA,TRBJ1-1,TRBV3-1,NA,CASSQAWVQGRPNTEAFF,TGTGCCAGCAGCCAAGCTTGGGTGCAAGGACGGCCGAACACTGAAGCTTTCTTT
NA,TRBJ1-1,TRBV12-3/TRBV12-4,many,CASRRTGRAEAFF,TGTGCCAGCAGACGCACAGGGAGGGCTGAAGCTTTCTTT
NA,TRBJ1-4,TRBV3-1,many,CASSPPGRTNEKLFF,TGTGCCAGCAGCCCCCCGGGGAGGACTAATGAAAAACTGTTTTTT
TRBD1,TRBJ2-7,TRBV4-1,NA,CASSQGQESSYEQYF,TGCGCCAGCAGCCAGGGACAGGAGAGCTCCTACGAGCAGTACTTC
NA,TRBJ1-1,TRBV5-6,few,CASSLGQGQMTFF,TGTGCCAGCAGCTTGGGGCAGGGTCAGATGACTTTCTTT
NA,TRBJ1-4,TRBV20-1,many,CSASGSANEKLFF,TGCAGTGCTTCAGGATCAGCTAATGAAAAACTGTTTTTT
NA,TRBJ2-7,TRBV5-1,many,CASSPLQGRTYEQYF,TGCGCCAGCAGCCCGCTCCAGGGGCGAACCTACGAGCAGTACTTC
TRBD2,TRBJ2-7,TRBV12-3/TRBV12-4,many,CASSTQLAGASKGPVYEQYF,TGTGCCAGCAGTACTCAACTAGCGGGAGCATCCAAGGGCCCCGTGTACGAGCAGTACTTC
NA,TRBJ2-7,TRBV5-1,many,CASSLAPGQSSYEQYF,TGCGCCAGCAGCTTGGCCCCTGGACAGAGCTCCTACGAGCAGTACTTC
TRBD2,TRBJ2-7,TRBV11-2,many,CASSFEDSGSSWYEQYF,TGTGCCAGCAGCTTTGAAGATAGCGGGAGTTCTTGGTACGAGCAGTACTTC
NA,TRBJ2-3,TRBV20-1,many,CSAIGLPPRGSTDTQYF,TGCAGTGCTATCGGCCTACCACCCAGAGGTAGCACAGATACGCAGTATTTT
NA,TRBJ1-3,TRBV30,many,CAWDRSGNTIYF,TGTGCCTGGGACAGGTCTGGAAACACCATATATTTT
TRBD2,TRBJ2-1,TRBV19,NA,CASSMTLARTSGTSSYNEQFF,TGTGCCAGTAGTATGACACTGGCCCGGACTAGCGGGACTAGCTCCTACAATGAGCAGTTCTTC
NA,TRBJ1-2,TRBV18,NA,CASSREWAKYYGYTF,TGTGCCAGCTCACGTGAGTGGGCCAAGTACTATGGCTACACCTTC
TRBD2,TRBJ2-1,TRBV20-1,few,CSGGTSGSQGINEQFF,TGCAGTGGTGGGACTAGCGGGAGTCAGGGGATCAATGAGCAGTTCTTC
TRBD1,TRBJ2-7,TRBV20-1,many,CSAGAGQGLYEQYF,TGCAGTGCTGGGGCGGGACAGGGATTATACGAGCAGTACTTC
TRBD1,TRBJ1-2,TRBV7-9,few,CASSFTGVGYGYTF,TGTGCCAGCAGCTTTACAGGGGTTGGCTATGGCTACACCTTC
NA,TRBJ2-7,TRBV5-5,few,CASSLSSAGTLNYEQYF,TGTGCCAGCAGCTTGAGCTCTGCCGGGACACTAAACTACGAGCAGTACTTC
NA,TRBJ2-5,TRBV11-3,many,CASSLGQTETQYF,TGTGCCAGCAGCTTAGGACAGACAGAGACCCAGTACTTC
NA,TRBJ2-3,TRBV3-1,many,CASSQGPRSTDTQYF,TGTGCCAGCAGCCAAGGTCCACGGAGCACAGATACGCAGTATTTT
NA,TRBJ1-2,TRBV29-1,NA,CSVEENYGYTF,TGCAGCGTTGAAGAAAACTATGGCTACACCTTC
NA,TRBJ2-1,TRBV5-5,few,CASSQNTGSSNEQFF,TGTGCCAGCAGCCAAAATACGGGATCTTCGAATGAGCAGTTCTTC
NA,TRBJ1-2,TRBV19,NA,CASSIAGLSALSGGYTF,TGTGCCAGTAGTATTGCGGGACTTTCGGCACTATCTGGGGGCTACACCTTC
NA,TRBJ2-1,TRBV9,few,CASSVGGGKSNEQFF,TGTGCCAGCAGCGTAGGTGGGGGAAAGAGCAATGAGCAGTTCTTC
NA,TRBJ1-4,TRBV7-2,NA,CASSFLSGLGEKLFF,TGTGCCAGCAGCTTCCTATCAGGGTTAGGAGAAAAACTGTTTTTT
TRBD2,TRBJ2-7,TRBV30,many,CAWSTSGGNEQYF,TGTGCCTGGAGTACGTCGGGAGGGAACGAGCAGTACTTC
TRBD2,TRBJ2-3,TRBV11-1,once,CASSRTLAGVDTQYF,TGTGCCAGCAGCCGGACGCTAGCGGGAGTGGATACGCAGTATTTT
NA,TRBJ2-5,TRBV5-1,NA,CASSLDDIQETQYF,TGCGCCAGCAGCTTGGACGACATACAAGAGACCCAGTACTTC
TRBD1,TRBJ1-5,TRBV6-5,NA,CASSYTGQGNQPQHF,TGTGCCAGCAGTTACACCGGACAGGGCAATCAGCCCCAGCATTTT
TRBD1,TRBJ1-1,TRBV4-2,NA,CASSPPARTGNTEAFF,TGTGCCAGCAGCCCCCCGGCCCGGACAGGGAACACTGAAGCTTTCTTT
NA,TRBJ1-2,TRBV20-1,many,CSALGGGGEFNGYTF,TGCAGTGCCTTGGGCGGGGGAGGGGAGTTTAATGGCTACACCTTC